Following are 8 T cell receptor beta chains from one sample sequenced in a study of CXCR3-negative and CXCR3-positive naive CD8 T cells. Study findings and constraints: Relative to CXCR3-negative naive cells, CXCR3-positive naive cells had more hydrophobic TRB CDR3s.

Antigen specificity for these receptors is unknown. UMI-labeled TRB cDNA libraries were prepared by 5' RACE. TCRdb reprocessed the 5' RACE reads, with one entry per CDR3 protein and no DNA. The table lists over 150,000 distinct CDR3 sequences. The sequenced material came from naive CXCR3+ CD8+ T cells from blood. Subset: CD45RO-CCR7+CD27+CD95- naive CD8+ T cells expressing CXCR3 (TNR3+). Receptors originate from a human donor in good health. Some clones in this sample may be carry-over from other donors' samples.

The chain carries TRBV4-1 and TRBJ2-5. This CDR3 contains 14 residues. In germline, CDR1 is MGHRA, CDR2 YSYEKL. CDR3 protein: CASSHLGLEETQYF.

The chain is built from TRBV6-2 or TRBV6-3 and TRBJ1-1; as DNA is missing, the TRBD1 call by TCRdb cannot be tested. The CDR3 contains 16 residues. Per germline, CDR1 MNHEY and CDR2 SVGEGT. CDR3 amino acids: CASSLQEWAGHTEAFF.

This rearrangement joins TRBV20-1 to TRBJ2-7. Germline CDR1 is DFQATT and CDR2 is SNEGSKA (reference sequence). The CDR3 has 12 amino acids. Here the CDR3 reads CSARESSYEQYF.

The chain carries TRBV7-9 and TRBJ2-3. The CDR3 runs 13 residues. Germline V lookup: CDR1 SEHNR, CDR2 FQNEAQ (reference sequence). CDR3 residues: CASTFPAGDTQYF.

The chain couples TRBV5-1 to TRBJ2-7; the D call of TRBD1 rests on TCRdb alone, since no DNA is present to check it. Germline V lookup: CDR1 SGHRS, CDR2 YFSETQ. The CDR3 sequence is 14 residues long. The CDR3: CASSLYRGHYEQYF.

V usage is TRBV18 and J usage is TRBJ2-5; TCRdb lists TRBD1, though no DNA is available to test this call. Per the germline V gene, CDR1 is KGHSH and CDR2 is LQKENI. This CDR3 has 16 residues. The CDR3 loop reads CASSPPGTGSKETQYF.

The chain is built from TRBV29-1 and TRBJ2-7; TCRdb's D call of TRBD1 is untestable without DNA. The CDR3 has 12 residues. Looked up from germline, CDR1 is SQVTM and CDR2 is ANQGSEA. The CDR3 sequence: CSVAGTTYEQYF.

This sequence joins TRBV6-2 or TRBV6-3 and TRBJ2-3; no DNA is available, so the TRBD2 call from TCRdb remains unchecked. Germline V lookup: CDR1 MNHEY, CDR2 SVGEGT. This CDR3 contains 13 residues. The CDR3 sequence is CASGYLAVPAGYF.